Each of the 31 T cell receptor beta chains below was sequenced from the same sample in a study of OX40 agonist ivuxolimab in advanced cancers. Here immunoSEQ multiplex PCR was the method, and the copy in TCRdb shows in-frame clones only, minus some. The sample contains fewer than 95,000 clones, 85% to 90% of which appear only once. The sequenced sample was CD4+ or CD8+ T cells sorted from blood, obtained in a trial of the OX40 agonist ivuxolimab. The receptors were sampled from an adult with an advanced solid tumor such as melanoma, head and neck, liver or kidney cancer.

This sequence joins TRBV5-1 and TRBJ1-1; D remains unclear. The CDR3 spans 12 residues. Trimming removed 5 bases from V and 11 bases from J, with 16 bases in between. The germline gives CDR1 SGHRS, CDR2 YFSETQ. The CDR3 here is CASRTGGSEAFF. The CDR3 DNA reads as TGCGCCAGCAGGACGGGAGGGTCGGAGGCTTTCTTT.

The V gene is TRBV2, the J gene TRBJ2-7; 8 bases match TRBD2. V gave up 9 bases and J gave up 2 bases; unmatched junction bases: 12. This CDR3 spans 15 amino acids. CDR1 and CDR2 from the germline V gene are SNHLY and FYNNEI. CDR3 sequence: CASPPRTSPTYEQYF. In DNA form, the CDR3 reads TGTGCCAGTCCGCCCCGGACTAGCCCTACCTACGAGCAGTACTTC.

The V and J genes are TRBV18 and TRBJ1-3; D uncertain. Trimming took 6 bases from V and 0 from J, leaving 18 bases between them. Germline V gene sequence: CDR1 KGHSH, CDR2 LQKENI. The CDR3 has 17 residues. The CDR3 loop reads CASSHISVGDSGNTIYF. The DNA for the CDR3 is TGTGCCAGCTCCCACATCTCAGTGGGAGACTCTGGAAACACCATATATTTT.

This clone appeared once. The chain has TRBV6-6 and TRBJ2-1; D is unclear. Germline V gives CDR1 MNHNY, CDR2 SVGAGI (reference sequence). Trimming stripped 7 bases from V and 6 bases from J, with 13 bases between. The CDR3 totals 13 residues. The CDR3 is CASIAHFGNEQFF. The DNA of the CDR3 is TGTGCCAGCATCGCCCATTTTGGCAATGAGCAGTTCTTC.

The chain combines TRBV7-9 with TRBJ2-7; TRBD1 matches at 12 bases. Germline V CDR1 and CDR2: SEHNR, FQNEAQ (reference sequence). The CDR3 is made up of 16 amino acids. With 5 bases clipped from V and 0 bases from J, the junction kept 5 bases outside the gene matches. CDR3 loop: CASSQGDRGLSYEQYF. CDR3 bases: TGTGCCAGCAGCCAGGGGGACAGGGGGCTCTCCTACGAGCAGTACTTC.

About this clone itself: At one end, the junction sequence differs from germline, possibly due to a read error. The V and J genes are TRBV6-6 and TRBJ2-2; possibly TRBD2 for D (6 bases). The CDR3 is 15 residues long. Germline CDR1 reads MNHNY; CDR2 reads SVGAGI (reference sequence). The CDR3 nucleotides read TGTGCCAGCAGTTACGGGGGGAGGAACGCCGGGGAGCTGTTTTTT. Its translation: CASSYGGRNAGELFF.

This chain joins TRBV29-1 and TRBJ2-3; no definite D call. The V end lost 5 bases, the J end lost 2 bases, and 5 bases lay between the germline ends. Per the germline V gene, CDR1 is SQVTM and CDR2 is ANQGSEA. This CDR3 is 11 amino acids long. CDR3 DNA: TGCAGCGTTAGAACCACAGATACGCAGTATTTT. Protein: CSVRTTDTQYF.

The chain is built from TRBV27 and TRBJ1-1; D unresolved. Trimming pared 8 bases from V and 1 base from J, leaving 14 bases between. The CDR3 extends over 14 amino acids. Germline V gene sequence: CDR1 MNHEY, CDR2 SMNVEV (reference sequence). The CDR3 spells CASGRGGQNTEAFF. CDR3 DNA: TGTGCCAGCGGTCGGGGTGGGCAGAACACTGAAGCTTTCTTT.

The V call is TRBV9, the J call TRBJ1-2; D is ambiguous. In germline, CDR1 is SGDLS, CDR2 YYNGEE. V lost 0 bases to trimming and J lost 1 base, with 7 bases between them. The CDR3 length is 14 residues. As DNA, the CDR3 is TGTGCCAGCAGCGTAGACCCCGTTAACTATGGCTACACCTTC. Translating it yields CASSVDPVNYGYTF.

This sequence joins TRBV2 and TRBJ2-7, with 8 bases aligning to TRBD2. Germline trimming cut 1 base from V and 1 base from J; bases unmatched to any gene: 3. CDR1 is SNHLY, CDR2 FYNNEI, per germline. This CDR3 has 15 residues. This CDR3 is CASSEGTSGSYEQYF. The CDR3 DNA reads as TGTGCCAGCAGTGAAGGTACTAGCGGATCCTACGAGCAGTACTTC.

V is TRBV10-2 and J is TRBJ2-2, with TRBD1 matching 9 bases. The V gene's germline CDR1 is WSHSY and CDR2 SAAADI. J lost 5 bases, V lost 2 bases, and 6 bases had no gene match. This CDR3 spans 16 amino acids. DNA for the CDR3: TGCGCCAGCAGTGAGGGGGACAGGGAATGGACCGGGGAGCTGTTTTTT. It codes for CASSEGDREWTGELFF.

The chain combines TRBV9 with TRBJ1-1, with D maybe TRBD1 (5 bases). Between the trimmed V and J ends, which lost 4 bases and 5 bases, there was a span of 15 bases. CDR1 is SGDLS, CDR2 YYNGEE, per germline. The length of the CDR3 is 14 residues. The CDR3 is CASSLDSSRTEAFF. As DNA, the CDR3 is TGTGCCAGCAGCCTAGACAGCTCGAGGACTGAAGCTTTCTTT.

This clone came up a few times. This chain uses TRBV27 with TRBJ1-2; 8 bases are shared with TRBD1. V was pared by 6 bases and J by 8 bases, with 11 bases of the junction left unmatched. This CDR3 is built from 14 residues. The V gene's germline CDR1 is MNHEY and CDR2 SMNVEV (reference sequence). CDR3 nucleotides: TGTGCCAGCAGGGATCGGACAGGGCGTGGGGGCTACACCTTC. Translation gives CASRDRTGRGGYTF.

The chain links TRBV11-2 to TRBJ1-1; D not certain. Germline V CDR1 and CDR2: SGHAT, FQNNGV. This CDR3 has 14 amino acids. Between the trimmed V and J ends, which lost 3 bases and 4 bases, there was a span of 12 bases. The CDR3 is CASSFSRGGTEAFF. CDR3 in DNA: TGTGCCAGCAGCTTCTCCCGAGGAGGCACTGAAGCTTTCTTT.

The V gene is TRBV11-3, the J gene TRBJ1-1, with no clear D. CDR1 SGHNT and CDR2 YENEEA come from the germline V gene. The V end lost 2 bases, the J end lost 11 bases, and 9 bases lay between the germline ends. The CDR3 loop spans 11 amino acids. The CDR3 DNA sequence: TGTGCCAGCAGCTTATGGGGTGATGCTTTCTTT. Protein sequence: CASSLWGDAFF.

This clone was counted only a few times. This chain uses TRBV11-2 with TRBJ1-2, with TRBD1 identical over 7 bases. V shed 5 bases, J shed 1 base, and the junction held 7 bases outside the gene matches. This CDR3 spans 15 amino acids. Per germline, CDR1 SGHAT and CDR2 FQNNGV. CDR3 sequence reads: CASSDTDRVNYGYTF. The CDR3 DNA sequence: TGTGCCAGCAGCGATACCGACAGGGTTAACTATGGCTACACCTTC.

The J gene is TRBJ2-5, the V gene TRBV10-3; D uncertain. Germline loops: CDR1 ENHRY, CDR2 SYGVKD. The CDR3 totals 11 residues. V lost 3 bases and J 5 bases, leaving 4 bases between the germline ends. The CDR3 loop is CAISEGETQYF. The CDR3 DNA reads TGTGCCATCAGTGAAGGGGAGACCCAGTACTTC.

V gene TRBV28 combines with J gene TRBJ2-1; 12 nucleotides align to TRBD2. The V segment lost 4 bases and the J segment 7 bases; nucleotides outside the gene matches: 14. Germline lookup yields CDR1 MDHEN and CDR2 SYDVKM. The CDR3 consists of 18 residues. The CDR3 loop reads CASSWWTSGTVMLNEQFF. The DNA for the CDR3 is TGTGCCAGCAGTTGGTGGACTAGCGGGACCGTTATGTTGAATGAGCAGTTCTTC.

V usage is TRBV4-2 and J usage is TRBJ1-2, with a tentative D call TRBD1 (5 bases). V gave up 4 bases and J gave up 7 bases, with 7 bases separating them. Germline V gene lookup returns CDR1 LGHNA and CDR2 YNFKEQ. The CDR3 extends over 11 amino acids. CDR3 residues: CASSLGAGYTF. In DNA, the CDR3 is TGTGCCAGCAGCCTCGGGGCTGGCTACACCTTC.

The V gene is TRBV7-2, the J gene TRBJ2-4; D may correspond to TRBD1 or TRBD2 (5 bases each). Trimming removed 4 bases at V and 3 bases at J, with 19 bases between. Germline V CDR1 and CDR2: SGHTA, FQGNSA. The CDR3 has 17 amino acids. The CDR3 protein is CASSSTPRGRVKNIQYF. The CDR3 nucleotides read TGTGCCAGCAGCTCAACGCCCCGGGGCAGAGTCAAAAACATTCAGTACTTC.

The V call is TRBV29-1, the J call TRBJ2-7; TRBD1 matches 9 bases. Trimming cost V 7 bases and J 3 bases; bases outside gene matches: 7. CDR1 and CDR2 from the germline V gene are SQVTM and ANQGSEA. The CDR3 loop spans 13 amino acids. The CDR3, as DNA: TGCAGCGCCAGGGACAGGGAGGTCTACGAGCAGTACTTC. Residues: CSARDREVYEQYF.

This sequence joins TRBV6-5 and TRBJ2-7; weak D call: TRBD1 (5 bases). The CDR3 runs to 15 residues. From germline, CDR1 is MNHEY and CDR2 SVGAGI. Between the trimmed V and J ends, which lost 0 bases and 0 bases, there was a span of 9 bases. The CDR3 protein is CASSYSQGFSYEQYF. The CDR3 DNA follows: TGTGCCAGCAGTTACTCGCAGGGTTTCTCCTACGAGCAGTACTTC.

This rearrangement joins TRBV5-5 to TRBJ2-5; weak D call: TRBD2 (5 bases). The CDR3 is 16 amino acids. Trimming took off 0 bases at V and 3 bases at J, with 15 bases between the two ends. Germline lookup yields CDR1 SGHKS and CDR2 YYEKEE (reference sequence). In nucleotides, the CDR3 is TGTGCCAGCAGCTTGGCGCTCCCGGGGTTTGAAGAGACCCAGTACTTC. It translates to CASSLALPGFEETQYF.

This chain links TRBV6-1 with TRBJ1-1, with a weak D call TRBD1 (5 bases). CDR1 MNHNS and CDR2 SASEGT come from the germline V gene. V lost 2 bases and J 6 bases, leaving 16 bases between the germline ends. The CDR3 runs to 15 residues. The CDR3 sequence: CASSEPLGGNAEAFF. The CDR3 coding sequence is TGTGCCAGCAGTGAACCGCTGGGGGGTAACGCTGAAGCTTTCTTT.

The chain recombines TRBV7-3 with TRBJ1-1; D not resolved. This CDR3 contains 14 residues. CDR1 and CDR2 (germline): SGHTA, FQGTGA. With 2 bases removed from V and 1 base from J, the gap between germline ends came to 8 bases. The CDR3 loop is CASSLFYGNTEAFF. CDR3 nucleotides: TGTGCCAGCAGCTTATTCTATGGGAACACTGAAGCTTTCTTT.

The chain couples TRBV4-1 to TRBJ2-2; 10 bases are a match to TRBD2. V gave up 1 base and J gave up 5 bases; unmatched junction bases: 10. This CDR3 is built from 18 residues. From germline, CDR1 is MGHRA and CDR2 YSYEKL. CDR3 in amino acids: CASSQGGLAGVGTGELFF. The CDR3 region has the DNA TGCGCCAGCAGCCAAGGTGGGCTAGCGGGAGTAGGAACCGGGGAGCTGTTTTTT.

V is TRBV4-1 and J is TRBJ2-7; 9 nucleotides align to TRBD2. Germline V lookup: CDR1 MGHRA, CDR2 YSYEKL. J lost 1 base, V lost 1 base, and 2 bases had no gene match. This CDR3 region has 15 residues. The CDR3 nucleotides are TGCGCCAGCAGCCAAGGACTAGCGGCATCCTACGAGCAGTACTTC. Translating gives CASSQGLAASYEQYF.

V gene TRBV19 combines with J gene TRBJ1-2; TRBD1 matches 11 bases. This CDR3 spans 17 amino acids. After removal of 8 bases from V and 0 bases from J, the junction contained 11 bases not matched to a gene. Germline V gives CDR1 LNHDA, CDR2 SQIVND (reference sequence). The CDR3 DNA reads TGTGCCAGTGGTAGAGGGGACAGGGGGGTTTCTAACTATGGCTACACCTTC. Protein product: CASGRGDRGVSNYGYTF. Based on the CDR3 plus reference TRBV19 and TRBJ1-2, the full variable domain is DGGITQSPKYLFRKEGQNVTLSCEQNLNHDAMYWYRQDPGQGLRLIYYSQIVNDFQKGDIAEGYSVSREKKESFPLTVTSAQKNPTAFYLCASGRGDRGVSNYGYTFGSGTRLTVV.

V is TRBV28 and J is TRBJ2-1; 8 nucleotides line up with TRBD1. CDR3 size: 19 residues. The V gene end was trimmed by 4 bases and the J gene end by 5 bases; junction bases not matched to a gene: 19. The germline gives CDR1 MDHEN, CDR2 SYDVKM. Here the CDR3 reads CASSSNSLVDRGEDNEQFF. The CDR3 coding sequence is TGTGCCAGCAGTTCAAACAGCCTGGTTGACAGGGGCGAGGACAATGAGCAGTTCTTC. Full variable domain (missing parts from reference TRBV28 and TRBJ2-1): DVKVTQSSRYLVKRTGEKVFLECVQDMDHENMFWYRQDPGLGLRLIYFSYDVKMKEKGDIPEGYSVSREKKERFSLILESASTNQTSMYLCASSSNSLVDRGEDNEQFFGPGTRLTVL.

The chain has TRBV27 and TRBJ1-2, with D perhaps matching TRBD1 (6 bases). Germline values: CDR1 MNHEY, CDR2 SMNVEV (reference sequence). The V gene lost 2 bases and the J gene lost 2 bases, with 18 bases spanning the gap. The CDR3 has 17 amino acids. The CDR3 bases are TGTGCCAGCAGTTTAACCTGGGGGCTCAGTGGGAACTATGGCTACACCTTC. Translating it yields CASSLTWGLSGNYGYTF.

This chain links TRBV6-1 with TRBJ2-7, with D unresolved. The V end was cut by 6 bases, the J end by 2 bases, with 11 bases between. This CDR3 region has 13 residues. The germline V gene encodes CDR1 MNHNS and CDR2 SASEGT. This CDR3 reads CASSFKGPYEQYF. CDR3 nucleotide sequence: TGTGCCAGCAGCTTCAAGGGCCCCTACGAGCAGTACTTC.